This entry lists 8 T cell receptor beta chains sequenced from one sample in a study of blood T cell repertoires in COVID-19 (dated by TCRdb to 2020 to 2021). The library was produced with the immunoSEQ multiplex PCR assay. TCRdb provides this immuneACCESS table in a form limited to in-frame rearrangements. Some clones are lacking; in checked studies, under half of them reflect an unresolved V gene, and why the rest are absent is not known. In this sample the table shows about 74,000 clones, around 90% of which occur a single time. The ten largest clones take up approximately 1.5% of the sample. The sample was peripheral blood. All receptors derive from a man aged 45-60 years with acute or convalescent COVID-19.

The rearrangement links TRBV14 to TRBJ2-7; maybe TRBD2 (7 bases). V dropped 5 bases and J dropped 7 bases, with 15 bases sitting between them. There are 13 residues in the CDR3. Germline loops: CDR1 SGHDN, CDR2 FVKESK. CDR3: CASSALGGGEQYV. CDR3 coding DNA: TGTGCCAGCAGCGCCCTAGGGGGAGGGGAGCAGTACGTC.

The chain carries TRBV6-5 and TRBJ1-1; 9 positions match TRBD1. The CDR3 is 13 amino acids. Trimming cost V 6 bases and J 7 bases; bases outside gene matches: 6. Germline V gene data show CDR1 as MNHEY and CDR2 as SVGAGI. The CDR3 loop is CASSRTGEGEAFF. The CDR3 DNA sequence: TGTGCCAGCAGCCGGACAGGGGAAGGTGAAGCTTTCTTT.

The chain links TRBV13 to TRBJ2-2; a weak D match, TRBD2 (6 bases). Germline lookup yields CDR1 PRHDT and CDR2 FYEKMQ (reference sequence). Trimming removed 5 bases from V and 4 bases from J, with 17 bases in between. The CDR3 runs to 16 residues. The CDR3 sequence is CASSPGTLVGTGELFF. CDR3 nucleotides: TGTGCCAGCAGCCCTGGGACTCTGGTCGGCACCGGGGAGCTGTTTTTT.

In its sample, this clone was seen once. The genes are TRBV11-2 and TRBJ2-5; tentatively, D is TRBD1 (5 bases). The CDR3 totals 14 residues. V was trimmed by 0 bases and J by 4 bases, leaving 9 bases between them. Germline-derived CDR1 and CDR2 are SGHAT and FQNNGV. CDR3 region: CASSLDGARETQYF. The DNA of the CDR3 is TGTGCCAGCAGCTTAGATGGGGCAAGAGAGACCCAGTACTTC.

The rearrangement joins TRBV4-1 to TRBJ2-1, with 9 bases lining up with TRBD1. Looked up from germline, CDR1 is MGHRA and CDR2 is YSYEKL. The V segment lost 4 bases and the J segment 7 bases; nucleotides outside the gene matches: 5. The CDR3 is made up of 14 amino acids. The CDR3 sequence: CASSLGTGRNEQFF. DNA for the CDR3: TGCGCCAGCAGCCTTGGGACAGGGAGGAATGAGCAGTTCTTC.

This chain connects TRBV5-5 to TRBJ2-5; tentative D call: TRBD1 (7 bases). CDR3 length: 13 amino acids. Per the germline V gene, CDR1 is SGHKS and CDR2 is YYEKEE (reference sequence). Deletions cut 4 bases from V and 7 bases from J, with 14 bases between. The CDR3 loop is CASSPAQGGTQYF. The CDR3 DNA sequence: TGTGCCAGCAGCCCAGCCCAGGGGGGGACCCAGTACTTC.

The sample holds a few counts of this clone. The chain uses TRBV7-9 and TRBJ1-2; D may be TRBD1 (6 bases). V lost 4 bases and J lost 4, with 16 bases in between. This CDR3 has 15 residues. Germline CDR1 and CDR2: SEHNR and FQNEAQ (reference sequence). The CDR3 region is CASSSKGGQSYGYTF. CDR3 nucleotide sequence: TGTGCCAGCAGCTCTAAAGGGGGACAAAGCTATGGCTACACCTTC.

V and J are TRBV11-2 and TRBJ1-1; D is possibly TRBD1 (5 bases). With 5 bases removed from V and 2 bases from J, the gap between germline ends came to 18 bases. This CDR3 has 16 residues. The germline V gene has CDR1 SGHAT and CDR2 FQNNGV. CDR3 in amino acids: CASSLTWGQINTEAFF. CDR3 coding DNA: TGTGCCAGCAGCCTAACCTGGGGCCAGATTAACACTGAAGCTTTCTTT.